The rows below give T cell receptor beta chains drawn from one sample of a study of blood T cell repertoires in COVID-19. Generated by immunoSEQ multiplex PCR, the TCRdb table keeps only in-frame clones and is missing some. Among some 250,000 clones listed, around 81% were seen once. Sequencing was carried out using peripheral blood. These receptors were obtained from a man aged 45-65 years with active or convalescent COVID-19. The CDR3 runs from the conserved cysteine through the conserved F or W. Each record gives: clone size, J gene, D gene, V gene, CDR3 DNA, CDR3 protein. The D gene is left open where the match is weak. Only part of the rows carry a size: once, few, many, or a class if the clone is expanded.

>-|TRBJ1-1|-|TRBV2
TGTGCCAGCACCGGTTCCGTAGAAGCTTTCTTT
CASTGSVEAFF
>few|TRBJ1-3|-|TRBV27
TGTGCCAGCAGTTTCTCCCGCCCGGGATCTGGAAACACCATATATTTT
CASSFSRPGSGNTIYF
>-|TRBJ1-4|-|TRBV12-3/TRBV12-4
TGTGCCGGCAGTTTAGATCTTAATGAAAAACTGTTTTTT
CAGSLDLNEKLFF
>-|TRBJ1-5|TRBD1|TRBV10-3
TGTGCCATCAGTGACAGGGGGCGAGGGAATCAGCCCCAGCATTTT
CAISDRGRGNQPQHF
>once|TRBJ1-3|-|TRBV30
TGTGCCTGGAGTGGGCAGATCCTTGGAAACACCATATATTTT
CAWSGQILGNTIYF
>-|TRBJ2-3|TRBD2|TRBV29-1
TGCAGCGGGGCGGGACTAGCGGGGGAGCATTTCACAGATACGCAGTATTTT
CSGAGLAGEHFTDTQYF
>-|TRBJ2-2|TRBD1|TRBV25-1
TGTGCCACCCAACAGGGGGCGGCCGGGGAGCTGTTTTTT
CATQQGAAGELFF
>-|TRBJ2-5|-|TRBV7-3
TGTGCCAGCAGCTTAAGAACTGGAGAGACCCAGTACTTC
CASSLRTGETQYF
>-|TRBJ1-1|-|TRBV4-2
TGTGCCAGCAGCCAAATACCGGGTGTGAATCGGGTAATCTCTGAAGCTTTCTTT
CASSQIPGVNRVISEAFF
>-|TRBJ2-5|-|TRBV28
TGTGCCAGCAGTCGCCGAGGGTCAGGGGTGTGGGAGACCCAGTACTTC
CASSRRGSGVWETQYF
>-|TRBJ1-1|-|TRBV15
TGTGCCACCAGCAGAGCCTCCGTTCCGGGCACTGAAGCTTTCTTT
CATSRASVPGTEAFF
>few|TRBJ1-5|-|TRBV28
TGTGCCAGCATCACCTCTGGACAGACTAATCAGCCCCAGCATTTT
CASITSGQTNQPQHF
>-|TRBJ1-2|-|TRBV7-2
TGTGCCAGCAGTGGAGGGGGGAGGGACTATGGCTACACCTTC
CASSGGGRDYGYTF
>-|TRBJ1-2|TRBD1|TRBV7-3
TGTGCCAGCAGTCCCGGGACAGCCCAATACACGGGTGGCTACACCTTC
CASSPGTAQYTGGYTF
>-|TRBJ2-2|-|TRBV5-4
TGTGCCAGCAGCTCCTGGACTACCGGGGAGCTGTTTTTT
CASSSWTTGELFF
>-|TRBJ1-2|-|TRBV30
TGTGCCTGGAGTCCTAACCCAACTACCTATGGCTACACCTTC
CAWSPNPTTYGYTF